This is a list of T cell receptor beta chains from one sample in a study of CD8+ T cells in alopecia areata. The repertoire was sequenced with immunoSEQ multiplex PCR; TCRdb's copy has only in-frame clones and lacks some. The profile covers tens of thousands of clones, with roughly 61% appearing a single time and under 20% taken by the ten largest. Material: CD8+ T cells sorted from blood, obtained at week 0. The receptors shown here come from a human donor with alopecia areata. The CDR3 runs from the conserved cysteine through the conserved F or W. A D gene is named only where the DNA matches it firmly. Clone size is not always given. Where it is, it says once, few, many or a class for expanded clones.

v_call	j_call	d_call	clone_size	cdr3_nt	cdr3_aa
TRBV30	TRBJ1-5	TRBD1	few	TGTGCCTGGTCACAGGGGGGAAATCAGCCCCAGCATTTT	CAWSQGGNQPQHF
TRBV29-1	TRBJ2-1	TRBD2	.	TGCAGCGTTGGGGGACTAGCGGGAGGGAATGAGCAGTTCTTC	CSVGGLAGGNEQFF
TRBV7-8	TRBJ2-1	TRBD2	.	TGTGCCAGCAGCTCGATAGCGGGAGAGGGATACAATGAGCAGTTCTTC	CASSSIAGEGYNEQFF
TRBV4-1	TRBJ2-1	TRBD1	.	TGCGCCAGCAGCCACCTGGACAGGGCCCCGACCCTCTTC	CASSHLDRAPTLF
TRBV5-6	TRBJ2-7	.	.	TGTGCCACCAGCCTCGGTCAGGAGCAGTACTTC	CATSLGQEQYF
TRBV4-3	TRBJ2-7	TRBD2	few	TGCGCCAGCAGCCTAGCTAGCGGGTCGACCTACGAGCAGTACTTC	CASSLASGSTYEQYF
TRBV6-5	TRBJ2-7	TRBD1	.	TGTGCCAGCAGTTATCAGGGACAGGTCGTCCGCGAGCAGTACTTC	CASSYQGQVVREQYF
TRBV28	TRBJ2-7	.	few	TGTGCCAGCAGGCCCCCGGGGGCCGAGCAGTACTTC	CASRPPGAEQYF
TRBV29-1	TRBJ2-3	.	.	TGCACAGGTTCCACAGATACGCAGTATTTT	CTGSTDTQYF
TRBV29-1	TRBJ2-3	TRBD2	few	TGCAGCGGCGGACTAGCGGGGGGCACAGATACGCAGTATTTT	CSGGLAGGTDTQYF
TRBV5-6	TRBJ2-3	.	few	TGTGCCAGCAGCTTGATGGGAGATACGCAGTATTTT	CASSLMGDTQYF
TRBV5-1	TRBJ2-3	.	.	TGCGCCAGCAGCTTGTTAGCGCGCACCACAGATACGCAGTATTTT	CASSLLARTTDTQYF
TRBV4-1	TRBJ2-5	.	.	TGCGCCAGCAGCCAATTGTCAGGGACCCAAGAGACCCAGTACTTC	CASSQLSGTQETQYF
TRBV28	TRBJ2-5	TRBD1	.	TGTGCCAGCAGTTTACCCCAAAAACGGACAGGGGAAGAGACCCAGTACTTC	CASSLPQKRTGEETQYF
TRBV5-6	TRBJ2-3	.	.	TGTGCCAGCAGCCCGATCTCGAGTAGCGTAGATACGCAGTATTTT	CASSPISSSVDTQYF
TRBV27	TRBJ2-5	.	.	TGTGCCAGCAGTTTAGGTGGGATTGGGGAGACCCAGTACTTC	CASSLGGIGETQYF
TRBV7-8	TRBJ2-3	.	few	TGTGCCAGCAGCTTTGCAGGTCCCAACACAGATACGCAGTATTTT	CASSFAGPNTDTQYF
TRBV14	TRBJ2-7	TRBD1	.	TGTGCCAGCAGCCCAGGGACAGGGCTAGACTACGAGCAGTACTTC	CASSPGTGLDYEQYF
TRBV28	TRBJ1-5	.	.	TGTGCCAGCAGGGACAGACCAAGCAATCAGCCCCAGCATTTT	CASRDRPSNQPQHF
TRBV29-1	TRBJ1-2	.	once	TGCAGCGTTCTGCCCAGGGGAGGGTTAGGCTACACCTTC	CSVLPRGGLGYTF
TRBV29-1	TRBJ2-3	TRBD2	.	TGCAGCGTCGCCGGGACTAGCGGGGGAATGGATACGCAGTATTTT	CSVAGTSGGMDTQYF
TRBV4-1	TRBJ1-1	.	.	TGCGCCAGCAGCCAAGGTGAGAGGGTTGAAGCTTTCTTT	CASSQGERVEAFF
TRBV5-1	TRBJ1-1	.	.	TGCGCCAGCAGCTTGGGAGGGGCGTACACTGAAGCTTTCTTT	CASSLGGAYTEAFF
TRBV15	TRBJ1-4	TRBD1	.	TGTGCCACCAGCGACAGGGGTTATGAAAAACTGTTTTTT	CATSDRGYEKLFF
TRBV23-1	TRBJ2-1	.	.	TGCGCCAGCAGTCAGACGACCGGGCCCCGGGACGACAATGAGCAGTTCTTC	CASSQTTGPRDDNEQFF
TRBV5-1	TRBJ1-1	.	.	TGCGCCAGCAGCTTAGGCAGTGAAGCTTTCTTT	CASSLGSEAFF
TRBV6-5	TRBJ2-7	TRBD1	.	TGTGCCAGCAAACCACAGGGGGCAACCTACGAGCAGTACTTC	CASKPQGATYEQYF
TRBV30	TRBJ1-3	.	.	TGTGCCGGTCGGGATGTCAACGCGGGAAACACCATATATTTT	CAGRDVNAGNTIYF
TRBV2	TRBJ2-7	.	.	TGTGCCAGCAGTGAGGGTACCTCCTACGAGCAGTACTTC	CASSEGTSYEQYF
TRBV28	TRBJ2-5	.	.	TGTGCCAGCAGTTTGGGTCAAGAGACCCAGTACTTC	CASSLGQETQYF
TRBV29-1	TRBJ1-2	.	.	TGCAGCGTTGAAGGTGTCTGGCAGGAAGGACCCCCCACCTATGGCTACACCTTC	CSVEGVWQEGPPTYGYTF
TRBV2	TRBJ2-1	TRBD2	once	TGTGCCAGCAGTGGAACTAGCGGTAACAATGAGCAGTTCTTC	CASSGTSGNNEQFF
TRBV9	TRBJ2-5	TRBD2	.	TGTGCCAGCAGCCCAAGCGGGAGAGGAGGAGAGACCCAGTACTTC	CASSPSGRGGETQYF
TRBV7-9	TRBJ1-2	TRBD1	.	TGTGCCAGCAGCTTAGGCACAGGGGGCGATCGGGGCTACACCTTC	CASSLGTGGDRGYTF
TRBV7-6	TRBJ1-1	TRBD1	few	TGTGCCAGCAACCCAGGGGGAGGGTTAATCACTGAAGCTTTCTTT	CASNPGGGLITEAFF
TRBV10-3	TRBJ2-7	.	.	TGTGCCATCAGTGACCTAGGGATCTACGAGCAGTACTTC	CAISDLGIYEQYF
TRBV4-3	TRBJ1-2	TRBD1	.	TGCGCCAGCAGCCAAGACCAGGGGGCAGGGGACTATGGCTACACCTTC	CASSQDQGAGDYGYTF
TRBV29-1	TRBJ1-2	.	.	TGCAGCGTTCGGGGGGGAACCTATGGCTACACCTTC	CSVRGGTYGYTF